The 24 T cell receptor beta chains reported below all come from one sample, sequenced in a study of blood T cell repertoires in COVID-19 (dated by TCRdb to 2020 to 2022). Preparation of the library involved the immunoSEQ multiplex PCR assay. Sourced from immuneACCESS, this table was stored by TCRdb with only in-frame sequences that have V and J called. A share of the clones is absent; for the studies checked, an unresolved V gene accounts for under half, and the remainder has no known explanation. In all, the sample holds tens of thousands of clones, and 70% to 90% of those were seen once. The ten top clones hold 3.9% of the sample. Sequenced input: peripheral blood. Every receptor here comes from a human donor in a cohort sampled during active COVID-19.

The rearrangement uses TRBV25-1 and TRBJ2-7; 9 bases map to TRBD1. With 6 bases clipped from V and 2 bases from J, the junction kept 5 bases outside the gene matches. Germline values: CDR1 MGHDK, CDR2 SYGVNS. The length of the CDR3 is 14 residues. The CDR3: CASRGTGSPYEQYF. The CDR3 region has the DNA TGTGCCAGCAGGGGGACAGGGTCCCCCTACGAGCAGTACTTC.

J is TRBJ2-7 and V is TRBV10-3, with 7 bases that match TRBD2. Per germline, CDR1 ENHRY and CDR2 SYGVKD. CDR3 length: 14 residues. After removal of 3 bases from V and 6 bases from J, the junction contained 8 bases not matched to a gene. The CDR3 loop is CAISDGGGSGEQYF. The DNA for the CDR3 is TGTGCCATCAGTGACGGCGGCGGGAGTGGCGAGCAGTACTTC.

V is TRBV29-1 and J is TRBJ2-7, with a tentative D call TRBD1 (5 bases). Germline CDR1 and CDR2: SQVTM and ANQGSEA. This CDR3 spans 12 amino acids. The V end was cut by 4 bases, the J end by 2 bases, with 9 bases between. CDR3 residues: CSVVTAPYEQYF. The CDR3 coding sequence is TGCAGCGTTGTGACAGCCCCCTACGAGCAGTACTTC.

V is TRBV7-6 and J is TRBJ2-2; D perhaps matches TRBD2 (6 bases). There are 14 residues in the CDR3. Germline V CDR1 and CDR2: SGHVS, FNYEAQ. The germline V and J ends were trimmed by 3 bases and 3 bases, with 8 bases remaining between them. CDR3 sequence (DNA): TGTGCCAGCAGCTTTTCGGGGGACACCGGGGAGCTGTTTTTT. Amino acids: CASSFSGDTGELFF.

The chain couples TRBV11-2 to TRBJ1-4; D ambiguous. The V end was cut by 5 bases, the J end by 5 bases, with 18 bases between. The CDR3 loop spans 16 amino acids. In germline, CDR1 is SGHAT, CDR2 FQNNGV. This CDR3 is CASSLNFRYLNEKLFF. CDR3 coding DNA: TGTGCCAGCAGCCTTAACTTTCGGTACCTCAATGAAAAACTGTTTTTT.

Worth noting for this clone: One end of the junction fails to match germline, which may point to a read error. The V call is TRBV7-7, the J call TRBJ1-2; 8 bases are a match to TRBD1. The CDR3 loop spans 17 amino acids. Germline lookup yields CDR1 SSHAT and CDR2 FNYEAQ (reference sequence). CDR3 residues: CASSFLMLDRAFYGYTF. The CDR3 DNA reads TGTGCTAGCAGCTTTCTCATGCTGGACAGGGCTTTTTATGGCTACACCTTC.

The V call is TRBV7-8, the J call TRBJ2-1; 7 bases match TRBD1. Trimming at V came to 5 bases and at J to 10 bases, leaving 5 bases not matched to a gene. The germline V gene has CDR1 SGHVS and CDR2 FQNEAQ. The CDR3 totals 12 residues. In nucleotides, the CDR3 is TGTGCCAGCAGCGTCGGGACAGCAGAGCAGTTCTTC. Protein product: CASSVGTAEQFF.

The chain recombines TRBV29-1 with TRBJ2-7, with TRBD2 matching 10 bases. The germline gives CDR1 SQVTM, CDR2 ANQGSEA. Germline trimming cut 5 bases from V and 4 bases from J; bases unmatched to any gene: 8. CDR3 length: 14 residues. CDR3 sequence (DNA): TGCAGCGTTTCTACTAGCGGGGTTAGGTACGAGCAGTACTTC. The encoded protein is CSVSTSGVRYEQYF.

The V call is TRBV24-1, the J call TRBJ2-1; the D is unclear. Trimming removed 4 bases at V and 8 bases at J, with 17 bases between. This CDR3 has 15 residues. Germline V CDR1 and CDR2: KGHDR, SFDVKD. CDR3 DNA: TGTGCCACCAGTGAGGCGGTAGCTCGGATCTATGAGCAGTTCTTC. Protein product: CATSEAVARIYEQFF.

The chain uses TRBV6-5 and TRBJ1-2, with TRBD1 matching 8 bases. This CDR3 spans 13 amino acids. Trimming took 5 bases from V and 8 from J; bases not matched to a gene: 7. CDR1 MNHEY and CDR2 SVGAGI come from the germline V gene. CDR3 in amino acids: CASSRSRDRGYTF. The CDR3 coding sequence is TGTGCCAGCAGTCGTTCGAGGGACAGGGGCTACACCTTC.

CDR3 DNA sequence: TGTGCCAGCAGCCGATCGGGGATGAACACTGAAGCTTTCTTT. As protein: CASSRSGMNTEAFF. The chain links TRBV14 to TRBJ1-1; no reliable D call. Trimming stripped 4 bases from V and 0 bases from J, with 9 bases between. The CDR3 is 14 residues long. Per the germline V gene, CDR1 is SGHDN and CDR2 is FVKESK. Full variable domain (outside the CDR3, taken from reference TRBV14 and TRBJ1-1): EAGVTQFPSHSVIEKGQTVTLRCDPISGHDNLYWYRRVMGKEIKFLLHFVKESKQDESGMPNNRFLAERTGGTYSTLKVQPAELEDSGVYFCASSRSGMNTEAFFGQGTRLTVV.

The chain combines TRBV6-1 with TRBJ1-2; TRBD1 aligns across 10 bases. The CDR3 length is 14 residues. J lost 7 bases, V lost 3 bases, and 5 bases had no gene match. Germline V gives CDR1 MNHNS, CDR2 SASEGT. The DNA for the CDR3 is TGTGCCAGCAGTGAGATGGACAGGGGGGGTGGCTACACCTTC. Protein sequence: CASSEMDRGGGYTF.

The chain combines TRBV2 with TRBJ1-6; the D gene is possibly TRBD1 (5 bases). The V end lost 3 bases, the J end lost 9 bases, and 12 bases lay between the germline ends. The germline gives CDR1 SNHLY, CDR2 FYNNEI. The CDR3 is made up of 14 amino acids. The CDR3 DNA sequence: TGTGCCAGCAGTGACAGGGTAGGAGCTTCACCCCTCCACTTT. This codes for CASSDRVGASPLHF.

The chain links TRBV11-2 to TRBJ1-2, with D hard to call. This CDR3 is built from 13 residues. Germline CDR1 and CDR2: SGHAT and FQNNGV. V was cut by 4 bases and J by 7 bases, with 13 bases left in between. CDR3: CASSWTGAGGYTF. CDR3 bases: TGTGCCAGCAGCTGGACTGGTGCGGGTGGCTACACCTTC. Full variable domain (outside the CDR3, taken from reference TRBV11-2 and TRBJ1-2): EAGVAQSPRYKIIEKRQSVAFWCNPISGHATLYWYQQILGQGPKLLIQFQNNGVVDDSQLPKDRFSAERLKGVDSTLKIQPAKLEDSAVYLCASSWTGAGGYTFGSGTRLTVV.

V usage is TRBV13 and J usage is TRBJ2-7, with D perhaps matching TRBD2 (6 bases). There are 14 residues in the CDR3. CDR1 is PRHDT and CDR2 is FYEKMQ in the germline V gene (reference sequence). Trimming left V 3 bases short and J 0 bases short, with 9 bases between. CDR3 nucleotide sequence: TGTGCCAGCAGCTTCCGCGGGGACTCCTACGAGCAGTACTTC. Amino acid sequence: CASSFRGDSYEQYF.

The chain joins TRBV7-2 to TRBJ2-5; 11 bases agree with TRBD2. The V and J ends lost 1 base and 2 bases, in that order; junction bases with no gene match: 9. The CDR3 is made up of 18 amino acids. Germline V gene sequence: CDR1 SGHTA, CDR2 FQGNSA. The CDR3 DNA follows: TGTGCCAGCAGCTTAGGTCTGGTGGTAGCGGGAGGGCAAGAGACCCAGTACTTC. Its translation: CASSLGLVVAGGQETQYF. Full variable domain (remainder filled in from reference TRBV7-2 and TRBJ2-5): GAGVSQSPSNKVTEKGKDVELRCDPISGHTALYWYRQSLGQGLEFLIYFQGNSAPDKSGLPSDRFSAERTGGSVSTLTIQRTQQEDSAVYLCASSLGLVVAGGQETQYFGPGTRLLVL.

This chain joins TRBV29-1 and TRBJ2-7, with D possibly TRBD2 on 6 matching bases. This CDR3 comprises 18 residues. The germline CDR1 and CDR2 sequences are SQVTM and ANQGSEA. V shed 5 bases and J shed 3 bases, with 29 bases lying between them. CDR3 loop: CSVWSVSSGQPAHYEQYF. The CDR3 coding sequence is TGCAGCGTTTGGTCGGTGAGTAGCGGCCAACCCGCTCACTACGAGCAGTACTTC.

The chain employs TRBV6-5 and TRBJ2-5, with 7 bases matching TRBD1. CDR1 is MNHEY, CDR2 SVGAGI, per germline. The CDR3 consists of 12 residues. Trimming took 8 bases from V and 3 from J; bases not matched to a gene: 3. The CDR3 DNA follows: TGTGCCAGCGGCACAGGGGAAGAGACCCAGTACTTC. Encoded protein: CASGTGEETQYF.

J is TRBJ1-1 and V is TRBV5-1, with 7 nucleotides matching TRBD1. Germline CDR1 reads SGHRS; CDR2 reads YFSETQ. The CDR3 has 14 amino acids. Trimming cost V 4 bases and J 4 bases; bases outside gene matches: 7. DNA of the CDR3: TGCGCCAGCAGCCCCGGACAGGCGGGCACTGAAGCTTTCTTT. Translation gives CASSPGQAGTEAFF.

The chain couples TRBV7-9 to TRBJ1-4, with D possibly being TRBD1 (5 bases). V lost 4 bases and J lost 0, with 9 bases in between. There are 15 residues in the CDR3. The germline V gene has CDR1 SEHNR and CDR2 FQNEAQ (reference sequence). The CDR3 spells CASSSRQSTNEKLFF. The CDR3 DNA reads as TGTGCCAGCAGCTCTCGACAGTCAACTAATGAAAAACTGTTTTTT.

The gene calls are TRBV7-8 and TRBJ2-3; a weak D match, TRBD2 (5 bases). CDR3 size: 11 residues. Germline V CDR1 and CDR2: SGHVS, FQNEAQ. V was pared by 5 bases and J by 5 bases, with 5 bases between. CDR3 loop: CASSTRDTQYF. CDR3 coding DNA: TGTGCCAGCAGCACTAGAGATACGCAGTATTTT.

The chain carries TRBV7-8 and TRBJ2-2, with 9 bases matching TRBD1. The germline V gene encodes CDR1 SGHVS and CDR2 FQNEAQ. Trimming removed 5 bases from V and 3 bases from J; junction bases left unmatched: 4. The CDR3 is 15 amino acids. In nucleotides, the CDR3 is TGTGCCAGCAGCCGACAGGGGGAGGACACCGGGGAGCTGTTTTTT. Translated: CASSRQGEDTGELFF. The variable domain in full, with the rest retrieved from reference TRBV7-8 and TRBJ2-2, is GAGVSQSPRYKVAKRGQDVALRCDPISGHVSLFWYQQALGQGPEFLTYFQNEAQLDKSGLPSDRFFAERPEGSVSTLKIQRTQQEDSAVYLCASSRQGEDTGELFFGEGSRLTVL.

V and J are TRBV5-8 and TRBJ2-2, with 11 bases lining up with TRBD2. The V segment lost 4 bases and the J segment 1 base; nucleotides outside the gene matches: 6. The CDR3 is made up of 17 amino acids. CDR1 SGHTS and CDR2 YDEGEE come from the germline V gene. CDR3 in DNA: TGTGCCAGCAGCGTCCGACTAGCGGGAATGAACACCGGGGAGCTGTTTTTT. Protein sequence: CASSVRLAGMNTGELFF.

V gene TRBV5-1 combines with J gene TRBJ2-1; D is undetermined. The germline V gene encodes CDR1 SGHRS and CDR2 YFSETQ. This CDR3 is built from 14 residues. Trimming removed 4 bases at V and 4 bases at J, with 12 bases between. CDR3 loop: CASSPQPLYNEQFF. For the CDR3, the DNA is TGCGCCAGCAGCCCCCAACCCCTATACAATGAGCAGTTCTTC.